This record looks at one T cell receptor beta chain sequence and its context. Looked up from germline, CDR1 is SGHTS and CDR2 is YDEGEE. V was cut by 0 bases and J by 1 base, with 17 bases left in between. This CDR3 is built from 18 residues. This record comes from a study of cytomegalovirus exposure and HLA in healthy donors. PCR used 60 Vbeta primers and 13 Jbeta primers. Method: immunoSEQ multiplex PCR; TCRdb's copy keeps in-frame clones and lacks some. Counted here are approximately 140,000 clones, 75% to 90% occurring once; the ten biggest clones make up approximately 4%. Sequencing was carried out using PBMCs. The sequence derives from a woman in her thirties or forties in good health and CMV-seronegative. The V and J genes are TRBV5-8 and TRBJ2-4; TRBD1 is a possible D gene (5 bases). This chain's CDR3 is CASSLGHRSGFAKNIQYF. The CDR3 DNA sequence: TGTGCCAGCAGCTTGGGGCACAGGTCCGGGTTTGCCAAAAACATTCAGTACTTC.